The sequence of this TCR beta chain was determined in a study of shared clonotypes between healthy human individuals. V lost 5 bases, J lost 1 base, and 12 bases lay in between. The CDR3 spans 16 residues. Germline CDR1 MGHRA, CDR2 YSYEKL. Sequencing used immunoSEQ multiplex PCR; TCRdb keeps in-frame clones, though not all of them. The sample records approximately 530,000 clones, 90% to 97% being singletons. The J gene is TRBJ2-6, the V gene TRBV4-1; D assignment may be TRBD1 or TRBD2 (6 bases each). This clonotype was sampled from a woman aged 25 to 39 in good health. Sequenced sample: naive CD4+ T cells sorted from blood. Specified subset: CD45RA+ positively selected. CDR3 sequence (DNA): TGCGCCAGCAGCGGCCGGGGGCTATCTGGGGCCAACGTCCTGACTTTC. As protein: CASSGRGLSGANVLTF.